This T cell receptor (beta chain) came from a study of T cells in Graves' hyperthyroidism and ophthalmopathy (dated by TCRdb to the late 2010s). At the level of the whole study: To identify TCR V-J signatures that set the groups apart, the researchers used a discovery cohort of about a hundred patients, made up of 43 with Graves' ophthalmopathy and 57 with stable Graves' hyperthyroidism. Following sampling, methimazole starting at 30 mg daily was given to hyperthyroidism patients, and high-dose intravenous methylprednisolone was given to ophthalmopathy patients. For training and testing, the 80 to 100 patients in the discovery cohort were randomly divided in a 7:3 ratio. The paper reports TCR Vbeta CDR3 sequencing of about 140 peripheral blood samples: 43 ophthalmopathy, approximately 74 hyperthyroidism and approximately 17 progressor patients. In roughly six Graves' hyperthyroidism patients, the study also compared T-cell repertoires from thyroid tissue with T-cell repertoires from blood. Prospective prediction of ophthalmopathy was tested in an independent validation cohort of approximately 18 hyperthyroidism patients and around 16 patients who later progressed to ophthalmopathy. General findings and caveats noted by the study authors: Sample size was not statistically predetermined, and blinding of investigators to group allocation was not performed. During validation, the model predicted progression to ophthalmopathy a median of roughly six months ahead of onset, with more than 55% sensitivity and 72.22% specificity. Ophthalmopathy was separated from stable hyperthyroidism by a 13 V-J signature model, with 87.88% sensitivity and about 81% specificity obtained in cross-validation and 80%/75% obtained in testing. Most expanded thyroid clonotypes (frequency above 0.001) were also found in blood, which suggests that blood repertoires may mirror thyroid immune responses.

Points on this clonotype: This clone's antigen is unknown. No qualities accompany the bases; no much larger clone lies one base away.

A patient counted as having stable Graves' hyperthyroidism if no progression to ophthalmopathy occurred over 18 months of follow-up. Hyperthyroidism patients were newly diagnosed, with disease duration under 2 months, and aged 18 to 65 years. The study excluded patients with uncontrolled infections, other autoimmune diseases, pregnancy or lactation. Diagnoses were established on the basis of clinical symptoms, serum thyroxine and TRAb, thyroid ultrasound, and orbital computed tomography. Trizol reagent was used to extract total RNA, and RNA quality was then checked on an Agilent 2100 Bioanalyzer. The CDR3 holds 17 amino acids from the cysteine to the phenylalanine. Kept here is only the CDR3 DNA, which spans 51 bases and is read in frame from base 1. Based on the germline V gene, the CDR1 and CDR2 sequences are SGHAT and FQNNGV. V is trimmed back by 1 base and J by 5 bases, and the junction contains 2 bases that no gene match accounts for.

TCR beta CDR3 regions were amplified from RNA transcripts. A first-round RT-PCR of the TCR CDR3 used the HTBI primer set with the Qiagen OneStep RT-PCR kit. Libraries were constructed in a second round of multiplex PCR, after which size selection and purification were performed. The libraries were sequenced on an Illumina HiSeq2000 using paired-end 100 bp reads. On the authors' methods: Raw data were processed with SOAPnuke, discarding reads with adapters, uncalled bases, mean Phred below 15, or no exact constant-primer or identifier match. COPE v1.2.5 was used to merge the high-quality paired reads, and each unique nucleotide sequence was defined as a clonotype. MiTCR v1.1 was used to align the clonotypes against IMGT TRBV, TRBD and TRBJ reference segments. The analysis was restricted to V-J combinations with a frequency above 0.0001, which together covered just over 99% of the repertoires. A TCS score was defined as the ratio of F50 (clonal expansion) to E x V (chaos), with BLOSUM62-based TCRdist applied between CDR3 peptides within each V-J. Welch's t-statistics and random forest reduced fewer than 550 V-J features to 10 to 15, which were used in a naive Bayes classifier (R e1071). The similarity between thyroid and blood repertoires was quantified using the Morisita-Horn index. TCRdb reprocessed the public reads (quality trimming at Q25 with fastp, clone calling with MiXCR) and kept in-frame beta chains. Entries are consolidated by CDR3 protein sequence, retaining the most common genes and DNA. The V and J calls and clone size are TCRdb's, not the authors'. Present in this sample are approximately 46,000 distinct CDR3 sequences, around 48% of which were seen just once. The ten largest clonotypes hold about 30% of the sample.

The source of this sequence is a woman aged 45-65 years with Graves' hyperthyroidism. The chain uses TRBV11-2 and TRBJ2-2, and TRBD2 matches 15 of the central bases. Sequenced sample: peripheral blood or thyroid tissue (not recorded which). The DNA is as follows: TGTGCCAGCAGCTTAGGTGGACTAGCGGGAGGGACCGGGGAGCTGTTTTTT. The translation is CASSLGGLAGGTGELFF.